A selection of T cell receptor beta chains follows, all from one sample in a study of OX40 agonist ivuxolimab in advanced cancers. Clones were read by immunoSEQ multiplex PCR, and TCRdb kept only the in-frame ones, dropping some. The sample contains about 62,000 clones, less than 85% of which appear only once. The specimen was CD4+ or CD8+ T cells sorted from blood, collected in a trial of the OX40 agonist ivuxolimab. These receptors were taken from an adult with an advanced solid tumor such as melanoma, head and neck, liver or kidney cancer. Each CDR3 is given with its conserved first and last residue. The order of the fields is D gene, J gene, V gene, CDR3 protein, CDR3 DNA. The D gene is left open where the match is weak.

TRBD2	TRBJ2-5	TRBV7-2	CASSPRTSGQETQYF	TGTGCCAGCAGCCCGAGGACTAGCGGTCAAGAGACCCAGTACTTC
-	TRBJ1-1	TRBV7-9	CASSFGEGRTEAFF	TGTGCCAGCAGCTTCGGGGAGGGGAGGACTGAAGCTTTCTTT
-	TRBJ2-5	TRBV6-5	CASTTNLFETQYF	TGTGCCAGCACGACAAATCTGTTTGAGACCCAGTACTTC
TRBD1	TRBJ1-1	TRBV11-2	CASSPQSRGRTEAFF	TGTGCCAGCAGCCCACAATCCAGGGGGCGGACTGAAGCTTTCTTT
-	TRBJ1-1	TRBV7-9	CASSLAGGRTEAFF	TGTGCCAGCAGCTTAGCGGGAGGTCGGACTGAAGCTTTCTTT
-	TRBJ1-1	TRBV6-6	CASRTFGGHKNTEAFF	TGTGCCAGCAGAACTTTTGGGGGACATAAAAACACTGAAGCTTTCTTT
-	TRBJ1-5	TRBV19	CASTGWDGNQPQHF	TGTGCCAGTACGGGGTGGGACGGCAATCAGCCCCAGCATTTT
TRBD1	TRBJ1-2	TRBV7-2	CASSLVSPRTGSSGYTF	TGTGCCAGCAGCTTGGTATCCCCGAGGACAGGGTCTTCTGGCTACACCTTC
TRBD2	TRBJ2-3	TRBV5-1	CASSSNSGRALDTQYF	TGCGCCAGCAGCTCCAATAGCGGGAGGGCCCTCGATACGCAGTATTTT
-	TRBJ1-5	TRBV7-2	CASSQNSPDGGQPQHF	TGTGCCAGCAGCCAAAACTCCCCGGACGGAGGTCAGCCCCAGCATTTT
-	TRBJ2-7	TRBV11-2	CASTPSSYEQYF	TGTGCCAGCACCCCTAGTTCCTACGAGCAGTACTTC
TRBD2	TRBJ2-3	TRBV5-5	CASSSIAGAPDTQYF	TGTGCCAGCAGCTCCATAGCGGGAGCCCCAGATACGCAGTATTTT
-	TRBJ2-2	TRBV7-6	CASGTNTGTTGELFF	TGTGCCAGCGGGACTAATACAGGGACCACCGGGGAGCTGTTTTTT